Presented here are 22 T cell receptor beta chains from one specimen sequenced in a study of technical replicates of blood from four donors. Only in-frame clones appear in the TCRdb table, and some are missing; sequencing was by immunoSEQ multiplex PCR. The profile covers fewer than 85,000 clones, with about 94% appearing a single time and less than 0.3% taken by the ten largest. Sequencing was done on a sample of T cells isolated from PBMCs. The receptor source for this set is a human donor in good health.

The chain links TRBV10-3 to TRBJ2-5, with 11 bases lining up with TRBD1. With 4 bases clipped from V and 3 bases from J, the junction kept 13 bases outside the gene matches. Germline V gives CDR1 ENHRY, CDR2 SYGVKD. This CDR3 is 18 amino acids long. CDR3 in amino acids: CAISGRLGQGGIKETQYF. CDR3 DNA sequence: TGTGCCATCAGTGGGCGATTGGGACAGGGGGGGATAAAAGAGACCCAGTACTTC.

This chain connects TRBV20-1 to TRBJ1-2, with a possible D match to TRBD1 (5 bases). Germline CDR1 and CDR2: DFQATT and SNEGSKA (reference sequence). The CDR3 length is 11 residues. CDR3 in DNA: TGCAGCACTGAAGAGACAGATGGCTACACCTTC. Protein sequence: CSTEETDGYTF.

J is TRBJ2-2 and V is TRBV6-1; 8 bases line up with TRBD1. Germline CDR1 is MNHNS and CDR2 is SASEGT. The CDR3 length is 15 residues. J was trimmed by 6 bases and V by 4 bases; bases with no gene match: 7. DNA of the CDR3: TGTGCCAGCAGTGTGCAAGACAGGGGTGCCGGGGAGCTGTTTTTT. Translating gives CASSVQDRGAGELFF.

The CDR3 sequence: CASSLSGPGGGTDTQYF. DNA for the CDR3: TGCGCCAGCAGCTTATCTGGGCCAGGGGGAGGTACAGATACGCAGTATTTT. The gene calls are TRBV5-1 and TRBJ2-3, with D possibly being TRBD1 (7 bases). This CDR3 region has 17 residues. V was trimmed by 2 bases and J by 3 bases, leaving 19 bases between them. Germline V CDR1 and CDR2: SGHRS, YFSETQ.

The CDR3, as DNA: TGTGCCAGCTCACCCTTGGACAGCATGAACACTGAAGCTTTCTTT. This codes for CASSPLDSMNTEAFF. The V gene is TRBV18, the J gene TRBJ1-1; TRBD1 is a possible D gene (6 bases). Trimming removed 3 bases from V and 0 bases from J, with 11 bases in between. The CDR3 runs to 15 residues. CDR1 and CDR2 (germline): KGHSH, LQKENI.

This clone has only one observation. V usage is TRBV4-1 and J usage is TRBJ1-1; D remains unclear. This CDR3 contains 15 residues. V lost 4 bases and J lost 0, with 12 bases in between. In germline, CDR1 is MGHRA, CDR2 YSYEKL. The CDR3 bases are TGCGCCAGCAGCCCCTCGCAGGCGATGAACACTGAAGCTTTCTTT. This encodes CASSPSQAMNTEAFF.

The CDR3, as DNA: TGTGCCAGCAGCTTTGCACTAGCGGGGGGTTACGAGCAGTACTTC. Residues: CASSFALAGGYEQYF. The rearrangement uses TRBV11-2 and TRBJ2-7, with 12 bases fitting TRBD2. Germline V gene sequence: CDR1 SGHAT, CDR2 FQNNGV. The length of the CDR3 is 15 residues. V shed 3 bases, J shed 4 bases, and the junction held 4 bases outside the gene matches.

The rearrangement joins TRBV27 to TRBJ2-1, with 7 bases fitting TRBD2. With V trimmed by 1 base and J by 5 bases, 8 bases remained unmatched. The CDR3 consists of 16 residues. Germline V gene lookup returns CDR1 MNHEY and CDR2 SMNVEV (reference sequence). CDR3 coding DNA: TGTGCCAGCAGTTTATATAATGGCGGGAGACACAATGAGCAGTTCTTC. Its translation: CASSLYNGGRHNEQFF.

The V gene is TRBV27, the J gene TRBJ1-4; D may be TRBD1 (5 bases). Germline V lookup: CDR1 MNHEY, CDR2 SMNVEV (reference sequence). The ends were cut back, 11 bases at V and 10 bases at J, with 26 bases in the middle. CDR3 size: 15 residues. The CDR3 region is CACLGRVPRRGKLFF. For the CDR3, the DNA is TGTGCCTGCCTTGGTCGTGTACCACGGAGGGGAAAACTGTTTTTT.

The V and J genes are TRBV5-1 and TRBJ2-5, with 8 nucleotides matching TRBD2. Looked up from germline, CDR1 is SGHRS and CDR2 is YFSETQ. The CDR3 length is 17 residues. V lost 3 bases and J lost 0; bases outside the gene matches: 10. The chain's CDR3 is CASSWAGGGSDQETQYF. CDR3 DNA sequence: TGCGCCAGCAGCTGGGCCGGCGGGGGGTCAGACCAAGAGACCCAGTACTTC.

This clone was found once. The CDR3 DNA reads as TGTGCCATCAGCGCGGACAGTTTTGGCTACACCTTC. Protein sequence: CAISADSFGYTF. The genes are TRBV10-3 and TRBJ1-2; maybe TRBD1 (6 bases). Germline assignment: CDR1 ENHRY and CDR2 SYGVKD. This CDR3 contains 12 residues. Trimming pared 6 bases from V and 7 bases from J, leaving 12 bases between.

CDR3 nucleotides: TGTGCCAGCTCACCAAACGGGGGGGTAGGCTCTCTTCAGCCCCAGCATTTT. This gives the protein CASSPNGGVGSLQPQHF. The genes are TRBV18 and TRBJ1-5; tentatively, D is TRBD1 (5 bases). The CDR3 extends over 17 amino acids. The V end lost 2 bases, the J end lost 6 bases, and 20 bases lay between the germline ends. CDR1 and CDR2 from the germline V gene are KGHSH and LQKENI.

CDR3 DNA sequence: TGTGCCAGCAGGGTAGCGGGAAGGGAGCAGTTCTTC. Encoded protein: CASRVAGREQFF. The rearrangement joins TRBV28 to TRBJ2-1; TRBD2 agrees at 8 bases. V dropped 6 bases and J dropped 10; count of bases not matched to a gene: 5. Germline loops: CDR1 MDHEN, CDR2 SYDVKM. This CDR3 has 12 residues.

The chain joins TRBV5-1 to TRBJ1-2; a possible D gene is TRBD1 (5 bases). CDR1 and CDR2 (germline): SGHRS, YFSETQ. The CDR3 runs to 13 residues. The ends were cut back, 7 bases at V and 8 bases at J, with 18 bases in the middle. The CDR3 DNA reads TGCGCCAGCCGGGAGTCTTTTGGGGACGGCTACACCTTC. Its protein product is CASRESFGDGYTF.

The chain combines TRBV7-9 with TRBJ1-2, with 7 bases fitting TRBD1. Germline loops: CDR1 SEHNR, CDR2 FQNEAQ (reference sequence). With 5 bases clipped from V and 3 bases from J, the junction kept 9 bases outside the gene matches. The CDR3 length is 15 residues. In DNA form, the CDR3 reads TGTGCCAGCAGCCCCGGGACAGATCAATACTATGGCTACACCTTC. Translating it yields CASSPGTDQYYGYTF.

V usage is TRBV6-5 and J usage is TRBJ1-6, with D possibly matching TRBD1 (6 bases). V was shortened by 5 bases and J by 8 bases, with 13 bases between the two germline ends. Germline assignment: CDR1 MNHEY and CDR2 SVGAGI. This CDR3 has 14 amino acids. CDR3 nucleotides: TGTGCCAGCAGTAGGGTTCCAGGGGATTCACCCCTCCACTTT. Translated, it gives CASSRVPGDSPLHF.

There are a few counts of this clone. The CDR3 coding sequence is TGTGCCAGCAGTTACAGGGTCAATCAGCCCCAGCATTTT. Protein product: CASSYRVNQPQHF. The V gene is TRBV9, the J gene TRBJ1-5; a possible D gene is TRBD1 (6 bases). Germline V lookup: CDR1 SGDLS, CDR2 YYNGEE. V lost 5 bases and J 3 bases, leaving 9 bases between the germline ends. This CDR3 region has 13 residues.

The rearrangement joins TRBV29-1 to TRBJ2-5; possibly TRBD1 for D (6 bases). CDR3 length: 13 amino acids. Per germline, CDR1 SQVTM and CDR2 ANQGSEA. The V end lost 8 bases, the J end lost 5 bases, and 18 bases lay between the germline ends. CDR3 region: CSQYTGTSETQYF. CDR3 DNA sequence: TGCAGCCAGTATACAGGGACAAGTGAGACCCAGTACTTC.

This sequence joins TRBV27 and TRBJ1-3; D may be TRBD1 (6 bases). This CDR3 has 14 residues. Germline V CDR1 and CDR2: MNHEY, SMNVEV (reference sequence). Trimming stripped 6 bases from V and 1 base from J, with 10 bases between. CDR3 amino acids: CASSSDRSGNTIYF. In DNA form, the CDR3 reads TGTGCCAGCAGCTCAGACAGGTCTGGAAACACCATATATTTT.

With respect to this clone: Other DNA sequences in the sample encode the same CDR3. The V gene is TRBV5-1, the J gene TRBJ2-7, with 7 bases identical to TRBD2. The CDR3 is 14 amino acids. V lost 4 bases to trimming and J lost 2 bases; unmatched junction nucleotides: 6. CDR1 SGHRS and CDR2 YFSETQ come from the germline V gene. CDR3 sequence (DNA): TGCGCCAGCAGCAAGACCAGCGGGGCCTACGAGCAGTACTTC. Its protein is CASSKTSGAYEQYF.

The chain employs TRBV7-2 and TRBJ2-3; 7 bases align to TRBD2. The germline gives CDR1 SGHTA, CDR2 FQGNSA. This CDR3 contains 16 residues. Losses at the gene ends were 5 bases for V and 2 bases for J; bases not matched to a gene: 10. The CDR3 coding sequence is TGTGCCAGCAGCCCCCGACTTGCGGGGGACACAGATACGCAGTATTTT. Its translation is CASSPRLAGDTDTQYF. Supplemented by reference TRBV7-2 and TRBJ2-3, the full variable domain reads GAGVSQSPSNKVTEKGKDVELRCDPISGHTALYWYRQSLGQGLEFLIYFQGNSAPDKSGLPSDRFSAERTGGSVSTLTIQRTQQEDSAVYLCASSPRLAGDTDTQYFGPGTRLTVL.

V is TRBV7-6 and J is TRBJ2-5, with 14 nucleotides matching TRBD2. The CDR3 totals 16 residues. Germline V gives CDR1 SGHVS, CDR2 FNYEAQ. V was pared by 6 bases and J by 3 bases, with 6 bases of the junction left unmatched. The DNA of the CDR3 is TGTGCCAGCAGGCGGACTAGCGGGGGGTTAAAAGAGACCCAGTACTTC. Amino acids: CASRRTSGGLKETQYF.